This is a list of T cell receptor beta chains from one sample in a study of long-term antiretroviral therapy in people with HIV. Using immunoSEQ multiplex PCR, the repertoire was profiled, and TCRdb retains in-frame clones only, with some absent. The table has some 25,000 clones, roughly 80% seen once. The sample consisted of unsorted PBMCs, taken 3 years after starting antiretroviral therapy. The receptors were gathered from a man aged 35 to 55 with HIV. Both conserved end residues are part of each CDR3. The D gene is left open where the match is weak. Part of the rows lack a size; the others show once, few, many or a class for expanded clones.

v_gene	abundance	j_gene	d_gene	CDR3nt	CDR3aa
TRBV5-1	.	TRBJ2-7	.	TGCGCCAGCAGTAGGGCAGACCTCTACGAGCAGTACTTC	CASSRADLYEQYF
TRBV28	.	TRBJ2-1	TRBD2	TGTGCCAGCAGTAACCCCCTAGCGGGAGGAGCCTACAATGAGCAGTTCTTC	CASSNPLAGGAYNEQFF
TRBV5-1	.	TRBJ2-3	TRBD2	TGCGCCAGCAGTCTCGGGACTAGCGGCACAGATACGCAGTATTTT	CASSLGTSGTDTQYF
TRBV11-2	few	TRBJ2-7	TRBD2	TGTGCCAGCAGCCTCGCGGGGGGCCGGTACGAGCAGTACTTC	CASSLAGGRYEQYF
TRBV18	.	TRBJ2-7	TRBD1	TGTGCCAGCTCACCGACAGGGAACTCCTACGAGCAGTACTTC	CASSPTGNSYEQYF
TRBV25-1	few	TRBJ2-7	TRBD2	TGTGCCAGCAGTGAATATGATGGGAGGGGCGAGCAGTACTTC	CASSEYDGRGEQYF
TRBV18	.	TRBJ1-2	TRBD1	TGTGCCAGCTCCACACAGGGGGCAGGTGGCTACACCTTC	CASSTQGAGGYTF
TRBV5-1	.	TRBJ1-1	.	TGCGCCAGCAGCTCTATGGGGCTGAACACTGAAGCTTTCTTT	CASSSMGLNTEAFF
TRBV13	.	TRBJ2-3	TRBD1	TGTGCCAGCAGCTCTCGAGACAGGGGGCTTACGCAGTATTTT	CASSSRDRGLTQYF
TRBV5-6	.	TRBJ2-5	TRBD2	TGTGCCAGCAGCACCCTACTAGCGGGGGGGGAGACCCAGTACTTC	CASSTLLAGGETQYF
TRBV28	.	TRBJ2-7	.	TGTGCCAGCAGTGAGACAAACCCCTCCTACGAGCAGTACTTC	CASSETNPSYEQYF
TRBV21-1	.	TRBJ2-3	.	TGTGCCAGCAGCAAATACCCAGCAAACACAGATACGCAGTATTTT	CASSKYPANTDTQYF
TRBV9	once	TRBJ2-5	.	TGTGCCAGCAGCTCATACCCGGGCTCCCCCCAAGAGACCCAGTACTTC	CASSSYPGSPQETQYF
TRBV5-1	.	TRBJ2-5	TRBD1	TGCGCCAGCAGCCCCCCGACAGGGCTTCAACAAGAGACCCAGTACTTC	CASSPPTGLQQETQYF
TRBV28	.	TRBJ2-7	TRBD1	TGTGCCAGCAGTTACCGGGACAGCAGGCAGTACTTC	CASSYRDSRQYF
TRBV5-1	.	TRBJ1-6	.	TGCGCCAGCACCTTGGGGGCCCGGGACTCACCCCTCCACTTT	CASTLGARDSPLHF
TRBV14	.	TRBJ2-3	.	TGTGCCAGCAGCCAGGAGTCCGACCTCGCCCTTAGACCAGATACGCAGTATTTT	CASSQESDLALRPDTQYF
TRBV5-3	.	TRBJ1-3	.	TGTGCCAGAATCCTAGAGAGGCGAAGCTCTGGAAACACCATATATTTT	CARILERRSSGNTIYF
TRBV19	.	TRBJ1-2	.	TGTGCCAGTAGTTCGGTCGGCTACACCTTC	CASSSVGYTF
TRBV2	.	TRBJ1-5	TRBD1	TGTGCCAGCAGAGAAACAGGGGGCGGCAATCAGCCCCAGCATTTT	CASRETGGGNQPQHF
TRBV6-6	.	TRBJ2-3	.	TGTGCCAGCAGTTACTCGGGGGAGAGGACAGATACGCAGTATTTT	CASSYSGERTDTQYF
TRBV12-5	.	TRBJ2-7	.	TGTGCTAGTGGTTTGCGTGGGCTAGACGAGCAGTACTTC	CASGLRGLDEQYF
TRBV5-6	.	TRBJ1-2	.	TGTGCCAGCAGCTTGGCTGTAGATGCTAACTATGGCTACACCTTC	CASSLAVDANYGYTF
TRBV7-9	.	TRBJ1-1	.	TGTGCCAGCAGCTTAGTATCTTGGATGAACACTGAAGCTTTCTTT	CASSLVSWMNTEAFF
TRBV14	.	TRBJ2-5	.	TGTGCCAGCAGCCCTGGGTATACCCAGTACTTC	CASSPGYTQYF
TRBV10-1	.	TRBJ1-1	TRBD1	TGCGCCAGCAGTGGGACGACAGGGTCGTCCTCTAGAGCTTTCTTT	CASSGTTGSSSRAFF
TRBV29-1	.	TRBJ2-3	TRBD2	TGCAGCGTTGTGGTGGGACTAGCGGGAGATTATACAGATACGCAGTATTTT	CSVVVGLAGDYTDTQYF
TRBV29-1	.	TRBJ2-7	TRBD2	TGCAGCGTTGGCGGACTAGCGGGGACCTACGAGCAGTACTTC	CSVGGLAGTYEQYF
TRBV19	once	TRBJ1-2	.	TGTGCCAGTAGTTTCGTACCGGGTGGCTACACCTTC	CASSFVPGGYTF
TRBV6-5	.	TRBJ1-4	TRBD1	TGTGCCAGCAGGGACAGGGTATACGAAAAACTGTTTTTT	CASRDRVYEKLFF
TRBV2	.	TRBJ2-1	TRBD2	TGTGCCAGCAGTGCCCAGGGGACTAGCGGGGGCGTCCCCTACAATGAGCAGTTCTTC	CASSAQGTSGGVPYNEQFF
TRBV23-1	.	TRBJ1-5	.	TGCGCCAGAACTAACTCGGCCGGTGACGAAGACAATCAGCCCCAGCATTTT	CARTNSAGDEDNQPQHF
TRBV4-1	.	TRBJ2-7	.	TGCGCCAGCAGCCAAGTAGGGGCCTACGAGCAGTACTTC	CASSQVGAYEQYF
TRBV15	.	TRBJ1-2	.	TGTGCCACCAGCAGAGATGTGGTTGATGGCTACACCTTC	CATSRDVVDGYTF
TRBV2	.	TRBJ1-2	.	TGTGCCAGCAGTGAGGAGCTGACCCAGTATGCCGCCTATGGCTACACCTTC	CASSEELTQYAAYGYTF
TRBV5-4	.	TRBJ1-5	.	TGTGCCAGCAGCTTAATGGGGAGCAATCAGCCCCAGCATTTT	CASSLMGSNQPQHF
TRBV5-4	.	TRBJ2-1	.	TGTGCCAGCAGCGAGGGGATAGGAGTGGGCAATGAGCAGTTCTTC	CASSEGIGVGNEQFF
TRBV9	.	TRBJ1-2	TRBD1	TGTGCCAGCAGCTCGGGACAGGGGGCTTATGGCTACACCTTC	CASSSGQGAYGYTF
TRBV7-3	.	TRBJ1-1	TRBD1	TGTGCCAGCAGCCCCGGGACAGCCTTGAACACTGAAGCTTTCTTT	CASSPGTALNTEAFF
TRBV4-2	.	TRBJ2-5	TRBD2	TGTGCCAGCAGCCGATCAGGCGGGGGGGGCGCGGGGTCTGGGGAGACCCAGTACTTC	CASSRSGGGGAGSGETQYF
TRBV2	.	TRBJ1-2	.	TGTGCCAGCAACCGAGGACAGTTAGACTATGGCTACACCTTC	CASNRGQLDYGYTF
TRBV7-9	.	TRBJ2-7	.	TGTGCCAGCAGCCCTGGACGGGACTACGAGCAGTACTTC	CASSPGRDYEQYF
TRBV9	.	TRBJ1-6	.	TGTGCCAGCAGCTCTTCGGAGGACTCCTATAATTCACCCCTCCACTTT	CASSSSEDSYNSPLHF
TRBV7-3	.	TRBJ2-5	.	TGTGCCAGCAGCCGTAAAGAGACCCAGTACTTC	CASSRKETQYF
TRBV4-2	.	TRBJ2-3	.	TGTGCCAGCAGCCAAGAACAAAACACAGATACGCAGTATTTT	CASSQEQNTDTQYF
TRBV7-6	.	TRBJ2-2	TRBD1	TGTGCCAGCAGCTTAGTTGAGGGGGCGGTTCCCGGGGAGCTGTTTTTT	CASSLVEGAVPGELFF
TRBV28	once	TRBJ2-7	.	TGTGCCAGCAGTTTACGGTCTTCCCTGGGCGAGCAGTACTTC	CASSLRSSLGEQYF
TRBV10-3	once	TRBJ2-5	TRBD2	TGTGCCATCAGTGAGGTAGTAGCGGGGGCCGAAGAGACCCAGTACTTC	CAISEVVAGAEETQYF
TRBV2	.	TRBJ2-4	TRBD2	TGTGCCAGCAGTAGGGCTAGCGGGAGTGACATTCAGTACTTC	CASSRASGSDIQYF
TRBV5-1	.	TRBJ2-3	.	TGCGCCAGCACCCGGGGCAGCACAGATACGCAGTATTTT	CASTRGSTDTQYF
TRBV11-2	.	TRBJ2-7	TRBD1	TGTGCCAGCAGCCCTCGGACAGGGGAGTACGAGCAGTACTTC	CASSPRTGEYEQYF
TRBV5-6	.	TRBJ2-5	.	TGTGCCAGCAGCTTGGCGCAGGAGACCCAGTACTTC	CASSLAQETQYF
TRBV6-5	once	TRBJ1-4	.	TGTGCCAGCAGTAAACAGGGCACTAATGAAAAACTGTTTTTT	CASSKQGTNEKLFF
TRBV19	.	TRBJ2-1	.	TGTGCCAGTAGTATGGGCTCCTTAAATTACAATGAGCAGTTCTTC	CASSMGSLNYNEQFF
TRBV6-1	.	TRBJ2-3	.	TGTGCCAGCTCCAGGGATAGCACAGATACGCAGTATTTT	CASSRDSTDTQYF
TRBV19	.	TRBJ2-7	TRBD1	TGTGCCAGTAGTCCTTACCGGGACAGGGACGAGCAGTACTTC	CASSPYRDRDEQYF
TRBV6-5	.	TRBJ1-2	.	TGTGCCAGCAGTTACTCGAACACAGGACTTAACTATGGCTACACCTTC	CASSYSNTGLNYGYTF
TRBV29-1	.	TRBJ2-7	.	TGCAGCGTTGCTCTGGGACAAACGTACGAGCAGTACTTC	CSVALGQTYEQYF
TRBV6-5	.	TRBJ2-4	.	TGTGCCTGCGGGCCCCGAGGCGCTTCTCAGTACTTC	CACGPRGASQYF